Given below is one T cell receptor (beta chain) in context. Its cognate antigen is unknown. The V and J ends lost 1 base and 7 bases, in that order; junction bases with no gene match: 12. CDR3 length: 17 residues. Germline CDR1 is SGHDN and CDR2 is FVKESK. These data come from a study of cytomegalovirus exposure and HLA in healthy donors. Study-level findings and limits: For TCR beta chains, V- and J-gene trimming was later linked to a missense DCLRE1C variant.

It was with 60 Vbeta and 13 Jbeta primers that the PCR ran. Some clones are missing from TCRdb's copy, which holds only in-frame ones; the method was immunoSEQ multiplex PCR. The data show 150,000 or so clones, about 73% seen once. Sequenced input: PBMCs. This clonotype was obtained from a woman between 55 and 75 years old in good health and CMV-seropositive. The chain joins TRBV14 to TRBJ2-1; TRBD1 aligns across 8 bases. The CDR3 is CASSQGGGQGRWNEQFF. DNA of the CDR3: TGTGCCAGCAGCCAAGGAGGCGGACAGGGACGGTGGAATGAGCAGTTCTTC.